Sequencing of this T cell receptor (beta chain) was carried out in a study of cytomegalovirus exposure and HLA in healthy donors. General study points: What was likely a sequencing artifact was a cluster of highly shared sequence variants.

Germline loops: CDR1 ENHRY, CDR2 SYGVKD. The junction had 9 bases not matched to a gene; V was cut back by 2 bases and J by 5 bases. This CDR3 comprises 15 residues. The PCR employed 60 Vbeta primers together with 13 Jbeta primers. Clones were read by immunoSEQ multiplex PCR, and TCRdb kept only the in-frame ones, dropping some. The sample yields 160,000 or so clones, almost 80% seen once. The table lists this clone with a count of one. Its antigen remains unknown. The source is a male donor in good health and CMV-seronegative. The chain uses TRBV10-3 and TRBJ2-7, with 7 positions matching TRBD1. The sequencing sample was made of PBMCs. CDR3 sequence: CAISEGQGEVNEQYF. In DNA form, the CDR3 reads TGTGCCATCAGTGAGGGGCAGGGGGAAGTTAACGAGCAGTACTTC.